These 18 T cell receptor beta chains share one sample of origin, sequenced in a study of CD4 and CD8 cells across lung adenocarcinoma regions. TCRdb recomputed calls from the PCR reads with MiXCR, one row per CDR3 protein. Among about 9,600 distinct CDR3 sequences listed, about 51% were seen once. Sequencing was done on a sample of CD4+ T cells from the margin of a lung tumor. The receptors originated from a male donor with lung adenocarcinoma. The CD4 and CD8 labels of this study may be unreliable.

The chain links TRBV6-1 to TRBJ2-1, with D unresolved. The better agreement between TRBJ2-5 and the DNA end casts doubt on the J call. CDR3 length equals 14 residues. Germline CDR1 is MNHNS and CDR2 is SASEGT. The CDR3 loop is CASRHEAWGETQYF. CDR3 coding DNA: TGTGCCAGCAGGCATGAGGCTTGGGGAGAGACCCAGTACTTC.

This clonotype was detected a few times. The gene calls are TRBV10-1 and TRBJ2-5; D not resolved. V lost 0 bases, J lost 4 bases, and 6 bases lay in between. CDR1 and CDR2 from the germline V gene are WNHNN and SYGVQD (reference sequence). CDR3 length equals 13 residues. DNA of the CDR3: TGCGCCAGCAGTGAGTCGGGCGGAGAGACCCAGTACTTC. This translates into CASSESGGETQYF.

Many counts were recorded for this clonotype. V usage is TRBV6-2 or TRBV6-3 and J usage is TRBJ2-4, with 7 bases identical to TRBD2. The germline V gene has CDR1 MNHEY and CDR2 SVGEGT. V gave up 4 bases and J gave up 6 bases; unmatched junction bases: 0. The CDR3 is 12 residues long. CDR3: CASSWGGNIQYF. CDR3 bases: TGTGCCAGCAGTTGGGGGGGAAACATTCAGTACTTC.

The chain joins TRBV11-2 to TRBJ2-1; D tentatively reads TRBD1 or TRBD2 (5 bases each). The better agreement between TRBJ2-7 and the DNA end casts doubt on the J call. The length of the CDR3 is 14 residues. Germline V lookup: CDR1 SGHAT, CDR2 FQNNGV. CDR3 DNA sequence: TGTGCCAGCAGCTTCCAGCGGACATCCTACGAGCAGTACTTC. Encoded protein: CASSFQRTSYEQYF.

The rearrangement joins TRBV7-2 to TRBJ2-5; 14 nucleotides agree with TRBD2. Losses at the gene ends were 5 bases for V and 11 bases for J; bases not matched to a gene: 13. The CDR3 runs to 16 residues. The germline V gene encodes CDR1 SGHTA and CDR2 FQGNSA. The CDR3, as DNA: TGTGCCAGCAGCCTAGGGACTAGCGGGAGCACAGATACGCAGTACTTC. Its translation: CASSLGTSGSTDTQYF.

This clonotype was seen at least ten times. V gene TRBV4-1 combines with J gene TRBJ1-5; 9 nucleotides agree with TRBD1. CDR1 is MGHRA, CDR2 YSYEKL, per germline. There are 15 residues in the CDR3. Trimming cost V 1 base and J 6 bases; bases outside gene matches: 4. The CDR3 nucleotides are TGCGCCAGCAGCCAAGGGGACAGGGCCGGTCAGCCCCAGCATTTT. Translating it yields CASSQGDRAGQPQHF.

This clonotype is categorized as medium-sized (0.01 to 0.1%). The V gene is TRBV7-2, the J gene TRBJ1-3, with D perhaps matching TRBD1 (5 bases). Trimming removed 5 bases at V and 4 bases at J, with 15 bases between. The V gene's germline CDR1 is SGHTA and CDR2 FQGNSA. The CDR3 has 15 amino acids. CDR3: CASSQQEGWGNTIYF. In nucleotides, the CDR3 is TGTGCCAGCAGCCAGCAAGAGGGGTGGGGAAACACCATATATTTT.

The rearrangement links TRBV3-1 to TRBJ2-1; 8 nucleotides line up with TRBD2. Germline CDR1 and CDR2: LGHDT and YNNKEL (reference sequence). The junction had 9 bases not matched to a gene; V was cut back by 2 bases and J by 0 bases. CDR3 length: 18 amino acids. CDR3 amino acids: CASSQFIGGGSSYNEQFF. In DNA, the CDR3 is TGTGCCAGCAGCCAATTTATCGGGGGGGGCAGCTCCTACAATGAGCAGTTCTTC.

A note on this clonotype: The germline gene is not matched at one end of the junction; a read error may be the cause. In DNA, the CDR3 is TGTGCCAGCAGCCGAGACGCGGGGCTGGGAGCCACAAATACGCAGTATTTC. Residues: CASSRDAGLGATNTQYF. The chain employs TRBV3-1 and TRBJ2-3; D perhaps matches TRBD2 (6 bases). The CDR3 runs to 17 residues. Germline lookup yields CDR1 LGHDT and CDR2 YNNKEL (reference sequence).

On this clonotype itself: A junction end diverges from the germline sequence, so it may reflect a read error. V gene TRBV6-4 combines with J gene TRBJ2-1, with D uncertain. CDR3 length equals 14 residues. Germline V lookup: CDR1 MRHNA, CDR2 SNTAGT. The CDR3 region is CANSERYSYNEQLF. CDR3 coding DNA: TGTGCCAACAGTGAAAGGTATTCGTACAATGAGCAGCTCTTC.

The rearrangement joins TRBV7-9 to TRBJ2-1; 9 positions match TRBD1. The end of the DNA is better explained by TRBJ2-7, so the J call may be wrong. Germline-derived CDR1 and CDR2 are SEHNR and FQNEAQ (reference sequence). The CDR3 loop spans 12 amino acids. The CDR3 DNA follows: TGTGCCACACAGGGGGCCTCCTACGAGCAGTACTTC. Translating gives CATQGASYEQYF.

The chain carries TRBV24-1 and TRBJ2-2; 9 nucleotides align to TRBD1. The ends lost 3 bases at V and 3 bases at J; junction bases unmatched: 7. The CDR3 has 17 residues. The germline CDR1 and CDR2 sequences are KGHDR and SFDVKD. The CDR3 nucleotides read TGTGCCACCAGTGATCCGGCTACAGGGGGCTACACCGGGGAGCTGTTTTTT. This codes for CATSDPATGGYTGELFF.

This chain connects TRBV6-1 to TRBJ2-5, with D maybe TRBD2 (6 bases). The J call is in doubt because the DNA end fits TRBJ2-7 better. CDR1 is MNHNS and CDR2 is SASEGT in the germline V gene. This CDR3 has 16 residues. Written as DNA, the CDR3 is TGTGCCAGCAGTGAAGCTGGATGGGACTCTTACTACGAGCAGTACTTC. This translates into CASSEAGWDSYYEQYF.

The chain has TRBV27 and TRBJ2-2; 7 bases fit TRBD1. The CDR3 spans 15 residues. Per germline, CDR1 MNHEY and CDR2 SMNVEV (reference sequence). V shed 5 bases, J shed 7 bases, and the junction held 10 bases outside the gene matches. The DNA for the CDR3 is TGTGCCAGCAGTACACGTGACAGGGTAAGCGGGGAGCTGTTTTTT. Its translation is CASSTRDRVSGELFF.

This clonotype has just a few counts. This CDR3 is CASSHATGGYGNTIYF. The CDR3 bases are TGTGCCAGCAGCCATGCGACAGGGGGCTATGGAAACACCATATATTTT. This chain uses TRBV14 with TRBJ1-3, with 10 bases matching TRBD1. V shed 3 bases, J shed 3 bases, and the junction held 5 bases outside the gene matches. Looked up from germline, CDR1 is SGHDN and CDR2 is FVKESK. This CDR3 spans 16 amino acids. Supplemented by reference TRBV14 and TRBJ1-3, the full variable domain reads EAGVTQFPSHSVIEKGQTVTLRCDPISGHDNLYWYRRVMGKEIKFLLHFVKESKQDESGMPNNRFLAERTGGTYSTLKVQPAELEDSGVYFCASSHATGGYGNTIYFGEGSWLTVV.

On this clonotype: One end of the junction fails to match germline, which may point to a read error. The J gene is TRBJ2-4, the V gene TRBV7-2; 8 bases agree with TRBD2. CDR1 is SGHTA and CDR2 is FQGNSA in the germline V gene. The CDR3 is made up of 15 amino acids. CDR3 residues: CASGSGGLLTDMQYF. The CDR3 DNA follows: TGTGCCAGCGGCTCGGGAGGGTTGTTGACAGACATGCAGTACTTT.

In this sample, this clonotype turned up once. The rearrangement links TRBV6-5 to TRBJ2-1; the D gene is possibly TRBD1 (6 bases). The germline gives CDR1 MNHEY, CDR2 SVGAGI. Trimming took off 2 bases at V and 0 bases at J, with 8 bases between the two ends. The CDR3 is made up of 15 amino acids. The CDR3 loop is CASSYPGHSYNEQFF. As DNA, the CDR3 is TGTGCCAGCAGTTACCCGGGACACTCCTACAATGAGCAGTTCTTC.

This clonotype counts as large (0.1 to 1%). The chain links TRBV6-1 to TRBJ2-1; D ambiguous. Germline CDR1 MNHNS, CDR2 SASEGT. The CDR3 loop spans 15 amino acids. V was clipped by 1 base and J by 2 bases, with 9 bases between them. The CDR3: CASSEGADPYNEQFF. The CDR3 region has the DNA TGTGCCAGCAGTGAAGGGGCGGACCCCTACAATGAGCAGTTCTTC.